This TCR beta chain was retrieved from a study of T cells in Graves' hyperthyroidism and ophthalmopathy. Study background: Blood from the periphery was taken at initial diagnosis, before any treatment. The study's findings and limits: In blood, most of the thyroid clonotypes expanded above 0.001 were also present.

RNA transcripts provided the source from which TCR beta CDR3 regions were amplified. When the TCR CDR3 underwent first-round RT-PCR, the HTBI primer set was used. TCRdb called the multiplex PCR reads again in MiXCR, with one record for every CDR3 protein. The table records about 840,000 distinct CDR3 sequences, approximately 40% of them present only once. Trimming removed 3 bases at V and 0 bases at J, with 14 bases between. Germline V gene data show CDR1 as SEHNR and CDR2 as FQNEAQ (reference sequence). CDR3 length: 16 residues. This clonotype has just a few counts. Antigen unknown. No ophthalmopathy progression within 18 months constituted stable Graves' hyperthyroidism. PBMCs were derived from under 13 ml fresh peripheral blood.

Specimen: blood. V gene TRBV7-9 combines with J gene TRBJ1-2; D gene uncertain. The clonotype comes from a young man with Graves' hyperthyroidism. Here the CDR3 reads CASSLRSAGANYGYTF. The CDR3 DNA reads TGTGCCAGCAGCTTGAGGTCCGCGGGTGCTAACTATGGCTACACCTTC.